One sample yielded the 5 T cell receptor beta chains listed below, sequenced in a study of vaccination effects on CD4 cells after COVID-19. These TCRs are of unknown antigen specificity. Profiling relied on immunoSEQ multiplex PCR, and the TCRdb table lists in-frame clones only, not all of them. The repertoire consists of 32,000 or so clones, with 55% to 80% occurring once and the leading ten covering just over 4%. An approximately 10-day culture period preceded the isolation of CD4+ T cells. This material consisted of CD4+ T cells from PBMCs cultured without peptide, taken before COVID-19 vaccination. The source is a human donor who received a COVID-19 vaccine.

This clone is a singleton in its sample. V gene TRBV5-1 combines with J gene TRBJ2-3; 9 bases map to TRBD2. Germline V gene lookup returns CDR1 SGHRS and CDR2 YFSETQ. V lost 0 bases and J lost 5; bases outside the gene matches: 7. The CDR3 contains 16 residues. CDR3 protein: CASSLAGGRAVDTQYF. The DNA for the CDR3 is TGCGCCAGCAGCTTGGCGGGCGGGAGGGCCGTAGATACGCAGTATTTT.

In nucleotides, the CDR3 is TGTGCCACCAGCATATCTAGAAATCAAGAGACCCAGTACTTC. Its protein is CATSISRNQETQYF. The gene calls are TRBV15 and TRBJ2-5; D unclear. Germline V gives CDR1 LNHNV, CDR2 YYDKDF (reference sequence). This CDR3 has 14 amino acids. The germline V and J ends were trimmed by 4 bases and 2 bases, with 11 bases remaining between them.

This clone came up a few times. This chain joins TRBV19 and TRBJ2-3, with 7 nucleotides matching TRBD2. Trimming removed 8 bases from V and 4 bases from J; junction bases left unmatched: 9. Germline values: CDR1 LNHDA, CDR2 SQIVND (reference sequence). This CDR3 is built from 14 residues. CDR3 region: CASCRTRGADTQYF. The CDR3 DNA reads TGTGCCAGTTGTAGGACTAGAGGAGCAGATACGCAGTATTTT. Looking up the rest from reference TRBV19 and TRBJ2-3 gives the full variable domain: DGGITQSPKYLFRKEGQNVTLSCEQNLNHDAMYWYRQDPGQGLRLIYYSQIVNDFQKGDIAEGYSVSREKKESFPLTVTSAQKNPTAFYLCASCRTRGADTQYFGPGTRLTVL.

This clone was seen only a few times. The rearrangement uses TRBV7-7 and TRBJ2-2, with a possible D match to TRBD2 (6 bases). The ends were cut back, 1 base at V and 3 bases at J, with 12 bases in the middle. This CDR3 has 16 residues. CDR1 and CDR2 (germline): SSHAT, FNYEAQ (reference sequence). CDR3 coding DNA: TGTGCCAGCAGCTTAGGCAGGACTATACACACCGGGGAGCTGTTTTTT. Protein sequence: CASSLGRTIHTGELFF.

This chain connects TRBV6-5 to TRBJ2-1; 8 bases line up with TRBD1. Germline CDR1 and CDR2: MNHEY and SVGAGI. The junction had 7 bases not matched to a gene; V was cut back by 6 bases and J by 3 bases. The CDR3 runs 15 residues. For the CDR3, the DNA is TGTGCCAGCAGAACGTCCGGGACAGGCTACAATGAGCAGTTCTTC. It encodes CASRTSGTGYNEQFF.